This is a list of T cell receptor beta chains from one sample in a study of shared clonotypes between healthy human individuals. This table comes from immunoSEQ multiplex PCR, and its TCRdb copy is limited to in-frame clones, with some not included. The sample records about 1 million clones, 70% to 80% being singletons. Sequencing was done on a sample of memory CD4+ T cells sorted from blood. The receptor set was obtained from a man aged 18 to 29 in good health. CDR3s include the opening cysteine and the closing phenylalanine or tryptophan. The order of the fields is D gene, J gene, clone size, V gene, CDR3 protein, CDR3 DNA. D genes are given only for firm matches. Clone size is shown for a subset of rows, as once, few, many or a class of expanded clone.

d_gene: .
j_gene: TRBJ1-2
abundance: .
v_gene: TRBV5-4
CDR3aa: CASSPSQGTLYGYTF
CDR3nt: TGCGCCAGCAGCCCGAGTCAGGGCACACTTTATGGCTACACCTTC

d_gene: .
j_gene: TRBJ2-1
abundance: many
v_gene: TRBV9
CDR3aa: CASSVSNEQFF
CDR3nt: TGTGCCAGCAGCGTTAGTAATGAGCAGTTCTTC

d_gene: .
j_gene: TRBJ1-2
abundance: .
v_gene: TRBV6-4
CDR3aa: CASRAYLHGYTF
CDR3nt: TGTGCCAGCAGGGCCTATCTTCATGGCTACACCTTC

d_gene: .
j_gene: TRBJ2-4
abundance: .
v_gene: TRBV28
CDR3aa: CASSPLGSIAKNIQYF
CDR3nt: TGTGCCAGCAGTCCTCTGGGGAGCATAGCCAAAAACATTCAGTACTTC

d_gene: .
j_gene: TRBJ1-2
abundance: .
v_gene: TRBV14
CDR3aa: CASSQNKGGYTF
CDR3nt: TGTGCCAGCAGCCAAAACAAGGGTGGCTACACCTTC

d_gene: .
j_gene: TRBJ1-5
abundance: few
v_gene: TRBV2
CDR3aa: CASSGEDQPQHF
CDR3nt: TGTGCCAGCAGTGGTGAGGATCAGCCCCAGCATTTT

d_gene: TRBD1
j_gene: TRBJ1-1
abundance: .
v_gene: TRBV10-3
CDR3aa: CAIRGQDQNTEAFF
CDR3nt: TGTGCCATCAGGGGACAGGACCAAAACACTGAAGCTTTCTTT

d_gene: TRBD1
j_gene: TRBJ1-1
abundance: .
v_gene: TRBV7-9
CDR3aa: CASSLFIGGGTEAFF
CDR3nt: TGTGCCAGCAGCTTATTTATAGGGGGCGGCACTGAAGCTTTCTTT

d_gene: .
j_gene: TRBJ2-7
abundance: .
v_gene: TRBV6-6
CDR3aa: CASFDGPSQYF
CDR3nt: TGTGCCAGCTTCGATGGACCTTCCCAGTACTTC

d_gene: TRBD2
j_gene: TRBJ2-1
abundance: few
v_gene: TRBV7-7
CDR3aa: CASSVGTNNEQFF
CDR3nt: TGTGCTAGCAGCGTCGGGACTAACAATGAGCAGTTCTTC

d_gene: TRBD2
j_gene: TRBJ2-3
abundance: .
v_gene: TRBV6-4
CDR3aa: CASSETSGGAADTQYF
CDR3nt: TGTGCCAGCAGTGAGACTAGCGGGGGGGCAGCAGATACGCAGTATTTT

d_gene: .
j_gene: TRBJ2-3
abundance: .
v_gene: TRBV25-1
CDR3aa: CATEKASLTDTQYF
CDR3nt: TGTGCCACCGAGAAAGCCAGCCTCACAGATACGCAGTATTTT

d_gene: .
j_gene: TRBJ1-2
abundance: .
v_gene: TRBV7-2
CDR3aa: CASSQGTEIYYGYTF
CDR3nt: TGTGCCAGCAGCCAAGGGACGGAAATTTACTATGGCTACACCTTC

d_gene: .
j_gene: TRBJ1-4
abundance: .
v_gene: TRBV6-5
CDR3aa: CASSYDRTEKLFF
CDR3nt: TGTGCCAGCAGTTATGACAGAACTGAAAAACTGTTTTTT

d_gene: .
j_gene: TRBJ1-6
abundance: .
v_gene: TRBV28
CDR3aa: CASGAPSSYNSPLHF
CDR3nt: TGTGCCAGCGGGGCCCCGAGCTCCTATAATTCACCCCTCCACTTT

d_gene: .
j_gene: TRBJ2-1
abundance: .
v_gene: TRBV9
CDR3aa: CASSVEGGRSEQFF
CDR3nt: TGTGCCAGCAGCGTAGAGGGGGGTCGGAGTGAGCAGTTCTTC

d_gene: TRBD2
j_gene: TRBJ2-7
abundance: once
v_gene: TRBV5-1
CDR3aa: CASSFGAGTQTGEQYF
CDR3nt: TGCGCCAGCAGCTTCGGAGCGGGAACCCAAACAGGCGAGCAGTACTTC

d_gene: TRBD1
j_gene: TRBJ2-7
abundance: .
v_gene: TRBV5-1
CDR3aa: CASSLEGQGFEEQYF
CDR3nt: TGCGCCAGCAGCTTGGAGGGACAGGGCTTTGAAGAGCAGTACTTC

d_gene: .
j_gene: TRBJ2-3
abundance: .
v_gene: TRBV6-5
CDR3aa: CASSRAPTDTQYF
CDR3nt: TGTGCCAGCAGTCGCGCCCCGACAGATACGCAGTATTTT

d_gene: .
j_gene: TRBJ1-2
abundance: .
v_gene: TRBV2
CDR3aa: CASRPNYGYTF
CDR3nt: TGTGCCAGCAGACCTAACTATGGCTACACCTTC

d_gene: TRBD2
j_gene: TRBJ2-3
abundance: .
v_gene: TRBV2
CDR3aa: CASRGGLEKGKSFTDTQYF
CDR3nt: TGTGCCAGCCGGGGGGGACTAGAGAAGGGGAAGAGTTTCACAGATACGCAGTATTTT

d_gene: .
j_gene: TRBJ1-6
abundance: .
v_gene: TRBV25-1
CDR3aa: CASSEVRGRDSPLHF
CDR3nt: TGTGCCAGCAGCGAGGTCCGGGGCCGTGATTCACCCCTCCACTTT

d_gene: .
j_gene: TRBJ2-2
abundance: .
v_gene: TRBV30
CDR3aa: CAWIGQTYAGELFF
CDR3nt: TGTGCCTGGATAGGGCAAACGTACGCCGGGGAGCTGTTTTTT

d_gene: .
j_gene: TRBJ2-3
abundance: .
v_gene: TRBV5-1
CDR3aa: CASKSEGGTDTQYF
CDR3nt: TGCGCCAGCAAAAGTGAGGGGGGCACAGATACGCAGTATTTT

d_gene: .
j_gene: TRBJ2-3
abundance: .
v_gene: TRBV5-1
CDR3aa: CASSRTSGGLTDTQYF
CDR3nt: TGCGCCAGCAGCCGAACCTCCGGGGGGCTTACAGATACGCAGTATTTT

d_gene: .
j_gene: TRBJ1-1
abundance: .
v_gene: TRBV5-1
CDR3aa: CASSLSAGTRIGAFF
CDR3nt: TGCGCCAGCAGCTTGTCTGCAGGAACTCGCATCGGAGCTTTCTTT

d_gene: .
j_gene: TRBJ2-3
abundance: .
v_gene: TRBV11-3
CDR3aa: CASSLRRMGEGTDTQYF
CDR3nt: TGTGCCAGCAGCTTACGCAGGATGGGGGAGGGCACAGATACGCAGTATTTT

d_gene: TRBD2
j_gene: TRBJ2-4
abundance: once
v_gene: TRBV5-6
CDR3aa: CASSLDAGGLYIQYF
CDR3nt: TGTGCCAGCAGCTTGGATGCGGGGGGCTTGTACATTCAGTACTTC

d_gene: .
j_gene: TRBJ1-3
abundance: few
v_gene: TRBV5-1
CDR3aa: CASSPEGGNTIYF
CDR3nt: TGCGCCAGCAGCCCAGAGGGTGGAAACACCATATATTTT

d_gene: .
j_gene: TRBJ1-2
abundance: .
v_gene: TRBV9
CDR3aa: CASTQGGGPYTF
CDR3nt: TGTGCCAGCACCCAAGGGGGGGGGCCCTACACCTTC

d_gene: .
j_gene: TRBJ2-7
abundance: .
v_gene: TRBV12-5
CDR3aa: CASTPANTGYTYEQYF
CDR3nt: TGTGCTAGTACCCCAGCGAATACAGGATATACCTACGAGCAGTACTTC

d_gene: .
j_gene: TRBJ1-1
abundance: few
v_gene: TRBV29-1
CDR3aa: CSVALQGTEAFF
CDR3nt: TGCAGCGTTGCCCTTCAGGGCACTGAAGCTTTCTTT

d_gene: .
j_gene: TRBJ2-7
abundance: .
v_gene: TRBV10-3
CDR3aa: CAISPVTYEQYF
CDR3nt: TGTGCCATCAGTCCCGTTACCTACGAGCAGTACTTC

d_gene: TRBD1
j_gene: TRBJ1-3
abundance: .
v_gene: TRBV30
CDR3aa: CAWDRGLGNTIYF
CDR3nt: TGTGCCTGGGACAGGGGGCTCGGAAACACCATATATTTT

d_gene: TRBD2
j_gene: TRBJ2-7
abundance: .
v_gene: TRBV7-2
CDR3aa: CASSLGSGGPYEQYF
CDR3nt: TGTGCCAGCAGCTTAGGAAGCGGGGGCCCCTACGAGCAGTACTTC

d_gene: .
j_gene: TRBJ2-3
abundance: .
v_gene: TRBV5-1
CDR3aa: CASSTGDTDTQYF
CDR3nt: TGCGCCAGCAGCACCGGGGACACGGATACGCAGTATTTT

d_gene: TRBD1
j_gene: TRBJ1-1
abundance: few
v_gene: TRBV19
CDR3aa: CASSTSGTGRPTEAFF
CDR3nt: TGTGCCAGTAGTACTTCCGGGACAGGGAGGCCCACTGAAGCTTTCTTT

d_gene: .
j_gene: TRBJ2-2
abundance: .
v_gene: TRBV7-2
CDR3aa: CASTRESELFF
CDR3nt: TGTGCCAGCACCCGGGAATCCGAGCTGTTTTTT

d_gene: .
j_gene: TRBJ2-7
abundance: .
v_gene: TRBV12-5
CDR3aa: CASGPAGHPYEQYF
CDR3nt: TGTGCTAGTGGGCCAGCGGGACACCCCTACGAGCAGTACTTC

d_gene: .
j_gene: TRBJ2-1
abundance: .
v_gene: TRBV29-1
CDR3aa: CSVEVLSYNEQFF
CDR3nt: TGCAGCGTTGAAGTTCTCTCCTACAATGAGCAGTTCTTC

d_gene: .
j_gene: TRBJ2-7
abundance: .
v_gene: TRBV27
CDR3aa: CASSSKREQYF
CDR3nt: TGTGCCAGCAGTTCCAAGCGCGAGCAGTACTTC

d_gene: .
j_gene: TRBJ1-1
abundance: once
v_gene: TRBV6-5
CDR3aa: CASSQDSPPGAFF
CDR3nt: TGTGCCAGCAGTCAGGACAGCCCGCCGGGGGCTTTCTTT

d_gene: .
j_gene: TRBJ1-4
abundance: .
v_gene: TRBV28
CDR3aa: CASSLGTVPKEKLFF
CDR3nt: TGTGCCAGCAGTTTAGGGACGGTCCCTAAGGAAAAACTGTTTTTT

d_gene: .
j_gene: TRBJ1-5
abundance: .
v_gene: TRBV7-2
CDR3aa: CASSPWGEQPQHF
CDR3nt: TGTGCCAGCAGCCCCTGGGGGGAACAGCCCCAGCATTTT

d_gene: .
j_gene: TRBJ2-5
abundance: .
v_gene: TRBV6-5
CDR3aa: CASSPPGGRTGTQYF
CDR3nt: TGTGCCAGCAGTCCCCCGGGGGGCCGAACGGGGACCCAGTACTTC